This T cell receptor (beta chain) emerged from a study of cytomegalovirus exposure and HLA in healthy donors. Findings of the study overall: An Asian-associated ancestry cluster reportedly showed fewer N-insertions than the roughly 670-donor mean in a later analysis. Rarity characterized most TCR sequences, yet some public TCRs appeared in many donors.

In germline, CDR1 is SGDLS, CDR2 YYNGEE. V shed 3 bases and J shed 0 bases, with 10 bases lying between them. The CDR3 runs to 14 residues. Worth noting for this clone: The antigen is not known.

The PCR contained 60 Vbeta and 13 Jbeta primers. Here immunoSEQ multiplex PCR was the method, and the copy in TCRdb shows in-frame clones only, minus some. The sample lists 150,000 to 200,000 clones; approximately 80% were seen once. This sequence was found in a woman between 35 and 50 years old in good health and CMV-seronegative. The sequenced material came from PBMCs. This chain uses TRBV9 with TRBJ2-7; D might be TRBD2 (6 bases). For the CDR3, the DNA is TGTGCCAGCAGCGCCCGGGAGAGCTCCTACGAGCAGTACTTC. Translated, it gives CASSARESSYEQYF.